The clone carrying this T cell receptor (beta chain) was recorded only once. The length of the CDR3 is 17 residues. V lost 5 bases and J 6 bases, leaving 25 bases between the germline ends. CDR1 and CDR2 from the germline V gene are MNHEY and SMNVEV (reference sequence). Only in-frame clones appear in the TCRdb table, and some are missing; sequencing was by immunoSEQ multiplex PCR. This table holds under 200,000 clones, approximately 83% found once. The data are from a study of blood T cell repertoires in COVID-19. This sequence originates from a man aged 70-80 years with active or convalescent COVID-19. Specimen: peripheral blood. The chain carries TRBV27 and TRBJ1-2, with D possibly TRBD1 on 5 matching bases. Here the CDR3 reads CASSPRGWPRGGDGYTF. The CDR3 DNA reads TGTGCCAGCAGTCCGCGTGGGTGGCCCCGGGGAGGGGATGGCTACACCTTC.